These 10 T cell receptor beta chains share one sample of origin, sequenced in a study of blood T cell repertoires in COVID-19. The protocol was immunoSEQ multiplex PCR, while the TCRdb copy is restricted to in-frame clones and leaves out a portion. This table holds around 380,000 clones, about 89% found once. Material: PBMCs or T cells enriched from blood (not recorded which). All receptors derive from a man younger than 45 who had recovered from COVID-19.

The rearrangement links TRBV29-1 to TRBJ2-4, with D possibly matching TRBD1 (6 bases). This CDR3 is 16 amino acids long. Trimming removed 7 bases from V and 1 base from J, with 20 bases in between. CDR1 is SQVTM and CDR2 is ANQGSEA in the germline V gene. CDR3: CSDPLEQGPAKNIQYF. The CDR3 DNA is TGCAGCGACCCCCTCGAACAGGGTCCGGCCAAAAACATTCAGTACTTC.

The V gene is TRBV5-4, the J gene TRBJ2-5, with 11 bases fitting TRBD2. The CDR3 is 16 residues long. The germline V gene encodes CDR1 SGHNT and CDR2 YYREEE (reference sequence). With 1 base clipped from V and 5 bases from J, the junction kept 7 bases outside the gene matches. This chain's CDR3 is CASSLHIAGGQETQYF. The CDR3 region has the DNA TGTGCCAGCAGCTTGCACATAGCGGGGGGGCAGGAGACCCAGTACTTC. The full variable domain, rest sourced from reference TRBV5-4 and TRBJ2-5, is ETGVTQSPTHLIKTRGQQVTLRCSSQSGHNTVSWYQQALGQGPQFIFQYYREEENGRGNFPPRFSGLQFPNYSSELNVNALELDDSALYLCASSLHIAGGQETQYFGPGTRLLVL.

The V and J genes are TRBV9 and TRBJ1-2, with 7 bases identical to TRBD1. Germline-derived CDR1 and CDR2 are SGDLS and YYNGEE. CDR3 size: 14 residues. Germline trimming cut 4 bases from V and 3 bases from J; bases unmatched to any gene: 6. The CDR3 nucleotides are TGTGCCAGCAGCTCGGACAGGTGGGACTATGGCTACACCTTC. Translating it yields CASSSDRWDYGYTF.

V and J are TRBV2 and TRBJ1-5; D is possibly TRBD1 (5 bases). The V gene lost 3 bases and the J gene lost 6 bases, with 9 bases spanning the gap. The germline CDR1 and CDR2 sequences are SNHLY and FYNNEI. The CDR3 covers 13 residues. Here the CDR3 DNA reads TGTGCCAGCAGTGACAGGGTAGGTCAGCCCCAGCATTTT. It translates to CASSDRVGQPQHF.

The CDR3 spells CASSLDLTGIGQFF. DNA for the CDR3: TGTGCCAGCAGTTTGGATCTTACGGGGATCGGGCAGTTCTTC. The rearrangement uses TRBV6-4 and TRBJ2-1, with TRBD2 as a possible D gene (5 bases). The germline V and J ends were trimmed by 5 bases and 12 bases, with 20 bases remaining between them. CDR1 and CDR2 from the germline V gene are MRHNA and SNTAGT. This CDR3 region has 14 residues.

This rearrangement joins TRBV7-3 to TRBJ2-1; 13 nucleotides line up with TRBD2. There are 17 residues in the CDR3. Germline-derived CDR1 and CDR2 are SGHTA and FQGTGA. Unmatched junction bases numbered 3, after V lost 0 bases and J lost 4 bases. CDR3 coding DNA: TGTGCCAGCAGCTTAACTACGACTAGCGGGGGGTACAATGAGCAGTTCTTC. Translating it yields CASSLTTTSGGYNEQFF.

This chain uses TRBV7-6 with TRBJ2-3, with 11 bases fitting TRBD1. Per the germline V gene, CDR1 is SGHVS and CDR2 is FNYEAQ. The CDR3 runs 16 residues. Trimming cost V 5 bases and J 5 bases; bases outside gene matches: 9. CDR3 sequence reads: CASSPSRTGGVDTQYF. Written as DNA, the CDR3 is TGTGCCAGCAGCCCCTCCCGGACAGGGGGCGTAGATACGCAGTATTTT.

This chain's CDR3 is CASRTGSNEKLFF. For the CDR3, the DNA is TGCGCCAGCCGGACAGGTTCTAATGAAAAACTGTTTTTT. This chain joins TRBV5-1 and TRBJ1-4, with 7 nucleotides matching TRBD1. The germline gives CDR1 SGHRS, CDR2 YFSETQ. The CDR3 is 13 residues long. With 7 bases clipped from V and 3 bases from J, the junction kept 3 bases outside the gene matches.

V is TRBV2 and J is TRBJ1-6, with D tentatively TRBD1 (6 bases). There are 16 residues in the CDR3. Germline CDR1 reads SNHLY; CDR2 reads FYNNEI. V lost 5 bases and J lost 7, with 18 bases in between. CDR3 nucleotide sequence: TGTGCCAGCAGTCCCTTCCCGGGACAAAAAAATTCACCCCTCCACTTT. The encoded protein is CASSPFPGQKNSPLHF.

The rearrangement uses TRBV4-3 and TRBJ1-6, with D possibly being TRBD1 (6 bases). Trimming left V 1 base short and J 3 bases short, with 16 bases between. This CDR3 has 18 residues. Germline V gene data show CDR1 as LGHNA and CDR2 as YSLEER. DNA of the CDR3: TGCGCCAGCAGCCAAGGGAGGACAGAGGCCCTCTATAATTCACCCCTCCACTTT. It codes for CASSQGRTEALYNSPLHF.